This T cell receptor beta chain was sequenced for a study of blood T cell repertoires in COVID-19. TCRdb's copy holds only in-frame clones and misses some; the assay was immunoSEQ multiplex PCR. The sample has around 130,000 clones, around 84% seen once. V was clipped by 3 bases and J by 6 bases, with 11 bases between them. The CDR3 covers 12 residues. The germline V gene encodes CDR1 SQVTM and CDR2 ANQGSEA. This clone was seen only a few times. The sample taken for sequencing was PBMCs or T cells enriched from blood (not recorded which). The TCR sequence derives from a man aged 35-49 years with acute COVID-19. The V call is TRBV29-1, the J call TRBJ1-1, with a weak D call TRBD1 (5 bases). The CDR3 region is CSVDLGGAEAFF. The CDR3, as DNA: TGCAGCGTTGATTTGGGAGGGGCTGAAGCTTTCTTT.